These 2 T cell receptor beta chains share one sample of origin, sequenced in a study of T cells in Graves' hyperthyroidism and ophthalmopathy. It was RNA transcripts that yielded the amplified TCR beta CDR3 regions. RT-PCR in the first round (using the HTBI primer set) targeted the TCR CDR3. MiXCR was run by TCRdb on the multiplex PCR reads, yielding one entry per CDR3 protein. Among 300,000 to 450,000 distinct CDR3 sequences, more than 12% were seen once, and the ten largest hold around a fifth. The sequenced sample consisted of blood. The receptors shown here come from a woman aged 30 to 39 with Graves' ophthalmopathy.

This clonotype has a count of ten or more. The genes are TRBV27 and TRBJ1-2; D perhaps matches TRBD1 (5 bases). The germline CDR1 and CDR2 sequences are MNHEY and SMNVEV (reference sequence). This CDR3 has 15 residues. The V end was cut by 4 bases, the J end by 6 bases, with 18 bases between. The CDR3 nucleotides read TGTGCCAGCAGTTGGGGGGATCAGCCTAGGGATGGCTACACCTTC. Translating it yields CASSWGDQPRDGYTF.

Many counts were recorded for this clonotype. CDR3 DNA: TGCAGTGCTAGTTGGACACAGAGTCAGGGGGGGCAGTACTTC. It encodes CSASWTQSQGGQYF. This chain links TRBV20-1 with TRBJ2-7; possibly TRBD1 for D (7 bases). The V end lost 3 bases, the J end lost 9 bases, and 21 bases lay between the germline ends. Germline V CDR1 and CDR2: DFQATT, SNEGSKA (reference sequence). The CDR3 consists of 14 residues.